The 5 T cell receptor beta chains below all came from one sample that was sequenced in a study of blood T cell repertoires in COVID-19. The data were produced by immunoSEQ multiplex PCR, yet TCRdb's version contains in-frame clones alone and is incomplete. This table holds about 75,000 clones, almost 90% found once. Sequencing was done on a sample of peripheral blood. Receptor source: a human donor in a cohort sampled during active COVID-19.

The chain employs TRBV27 and TRBJ2-3; a possible D gene is TRBD2 (6 bases). Per the germline V gene, CDR1 is MNHEY and CDR2 is SMNVEV (reference sequence). The CDR3 spans 13 residues. Trimming removed 6 bases from V and 2 bases from J, with 9 bases in between. CDR3 amino acids: CASRGTYTDTQYF. CDR3 in DNA: TGTGCCAGCAGGGGGACTTACACAGATACGCAGTATTTT.

The chain couples TRBV20-1 to TRBJ2-7; a weak D match, TRBD2 (6 bases). Trimming took off 5 bases at V and 6 bases at J, with 11 bases between the two ends. The CDR3 totals 11 residues. Germline assignment: CDR1 DFQATT and CDR2 SNEGSKA (reference sequence). The CDR3 DNA follows: TGCAGTGCTTGGGGGGACCGCGAGCAGTACTTC. Residues: CSAWGDREQYF.

The chain recombines TRBV4-2 with TRBJ2-1; 7 bases are a match to TRBD1. This CDR3 has 15 residues. CDR1 is LGHNA, CDR2 YNFKEQ, per germline. J was trimmed by 7 bases and V by 1 base; bases with no gene match: 7. CDR3: CASSQATGQTNEQFF. The CDR3, as DNA: TGTGCCAGCAGCCAAGCGACGGGACAGACAAATGAGCAGTTCTTC.

The chain combines TRBV7-8 with TRBJ1-1, with no clear D. The V end was cut by 5 bases, the J end by 4 bases, with 14 bases between. The CDR3 runs to 14 residues. From germline, CDR1 is SGHVS and CDR2 FQNEAQ. This chain's CDR3 is CASSPPTASTEAFF. As DNA, the CDR3 is TGTGCCAGCAGCCCCCCCACAGCTTCCACTGAAGCTTTCTTT.

This chain connects TRBV6-2 or TRBV6-3 to TRBJ2-1; the match to TRBD1 covers 7 bases. Germline values: CDR1 MNHEY, CDR2 SVGEGT. V was clipped by 2 bases and J by 4 bases; unmatched bases: 2. The length of the CDR3 is 14 residues. CDR3 sequence reads: CASSYRGLYNEQFF. DNA of the CDR3: TGTGCCAGCAGTTACAGGGGGCTGTACAATGAGCAGTTCTTC.